This T cell receptor beta chain originates from a study of memory CD4+ T cells and cytomegalovirus serostatus (dated by TCRdb to between 2018 and 2021). Concerning the study at large: A total of around 35 healthy Belgian adults, of whom 9 were CMV seropositive and about 24 were CMV seronegative, were included in the cohort. To replicate a published TCR-based CMV serostatus classifier, the study sequenced CD4+ memory TCRbeta repertoires from a Belgian cohort whose cytomegalovirus serostatus was known.

What the research found in general, with its limitations: On the Belgian cohort, the classifier based on the original framework reached a median bootstrapped AUC of 0.95, with a 95% CI of 0.76-1.00. For CMV serostatus prediction, a median bootstrapped AUC of about 0.96 was reached with the original framework, and a median bootstrapped AUC of around 0.89 was reached with a US-trained random forest. Of under 200 previously reported CMV-associated TCRbeta sequences, 60 to 85 appeared in the CD4+ memory repertoires, each in one to five individuals. Unlike the original study, which covered naive and memory CD4+ and CD8+ populations, the Belgian study sequenced only CD4+CD45RO+ memory cells. Results were interpreted as suggesting that the CMV-associated TCR signature is largely present in the CD4+ memory repertoire.

The Quick-DNA Microprep Kit was used to extract genomic DNA from the sorted cells. TCRbeta DNA was amplified with the immunoSEQ hsTCRbeta kit following the manufacturer's protocol. TCRbeta libraries were sequenced on an Illumina MiSeq instrument. The original pipeline was this. Once out-of-frame sequences had been removed, 2 million to 2.5 million distinct TCRbeta sequences were left, which works out to an average of around 67,000 per individual. Each individual was scored according to the count of around 160 previously reported CMV-associated TCRbeta sequences and the total productive distinct TCRbeta count. A beta-binomial model was reimplemented in Python, and scikit-learn random forests with default parameters were trained on data from the US cohort. Classifier performance on the Belgian cohort was summarized as median AUC with percentile confidence intervals calculated over 10,000 bootstrap iterations. TCRdb mirrors the immuneACCESS table, restricted to in-frame sequences. Some clones are absent from its copies; in checked studies, under half trace to an unresolved V gene, and the reason for the others is unknown. Clone size and V and J calls were adopted from that table, with D and trimming inferred from the DNA. The sample profile shows 50,000 or so clones; 82% of them were found once. Clones ranked in the top ten supply roughly 0.54% of the sample.

The CDR3 spans 14 residues, from the cysteine through the phenylalanine. Of all the DNA, just the CDR3 is kept, 42 bases in frame from base 1. CDR1 and CDR2, looked up from the germline V gene (reference sequence), are LNHNV and YYDKDF. Between the V and J ends, shortened by 0 bases and 10 bases respectively, the junction contains 15 bases. Single viable CD3+CD4+CD8-CD45RO+ cells were sorted as memory CD4+ T cells on a FACSAria II. CMV serostatus was assessed using a Roche Elecsys assay, by which serum IgG against CMV pp150, pp28, p38 and p52 was detected. After the samples were thawed, total CD4+ T cells were enriched through positive selection using CD4 magnetic microbeads. The samples came from a separate study whose specific focus was interrogating the CD4+ T cell memory repertoire. Peripheral blood mononuclear cells were isolated and cryopreserved according to standard operating procedures, and serum was kept at -80 degrees C. CD3-PerCP (BW264/56), CD4-APC (RPA-T4), CD45RO-PE (UCHT1) and CD8-Pacific Orange (3B5) antibodies were used for staining, and non-viable cells were excluded with Sytox blue.

With respect to this clone: No cognate antigen has been identified for it. Per-nucleotide qualities are absent, and no much larger clonotype sits a single base away.

The receptor was isolated from an adult in good health and CMV-seronegative. This chain joins TRBV15 to TRBJ1-1; TRBD1 might be the D gene, on 5 matching bases. Sequencing input: memory CD4+ T cells from blood. The sequence in DNA is TGTGCCACCAGCAGAGAGTGGGGGAATAATAGAGCTTTCTTT. This codes for CATSREWGNNRAFF.